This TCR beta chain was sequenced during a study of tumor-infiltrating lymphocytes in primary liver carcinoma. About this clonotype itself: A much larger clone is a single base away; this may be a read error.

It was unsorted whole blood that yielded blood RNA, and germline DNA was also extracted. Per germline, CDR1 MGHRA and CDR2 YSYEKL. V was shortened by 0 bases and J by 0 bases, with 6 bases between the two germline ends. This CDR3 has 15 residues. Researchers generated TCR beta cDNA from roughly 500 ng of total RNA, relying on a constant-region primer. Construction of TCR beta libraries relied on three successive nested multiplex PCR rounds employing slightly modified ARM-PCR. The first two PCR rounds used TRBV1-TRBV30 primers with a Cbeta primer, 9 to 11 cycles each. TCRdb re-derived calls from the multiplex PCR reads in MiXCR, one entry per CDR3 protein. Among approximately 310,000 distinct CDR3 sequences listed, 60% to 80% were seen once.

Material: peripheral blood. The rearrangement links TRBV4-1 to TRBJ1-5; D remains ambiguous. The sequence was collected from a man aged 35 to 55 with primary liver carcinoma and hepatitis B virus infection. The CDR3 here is CASSQEGYSNQPQHF. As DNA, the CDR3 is TGCGCCAGCAGCCAAGAAGGTTATAGCAATCAGCCCCAGCATTTT.